This T cell receptor (beta chain) was profiled in a study of cytotoxic CD8 clonotypes in ibrutinib-treated CLL. CDR3 size: 16 residues. Losses at the gene ends were 2 bases for V and 3 bases for J; bases not matched to a gene: 6. Germline V gene sequence: CDR1 MGHDK, CDR2 SYGVNS. This clone was seen a few times. As yet, its antigen is unknown. Study conclusions and caveats: Measured clonality at baseline was greater than in age-matched healthy donors and tracked with circulating CD8+ T-cell counts. Clonality increased at ibrutinib response and stayed stable in sustained remission. At progression, however, it fell back toward baseline.

Sequenced by immunoSEQ multiplex PCR; TCRdb stores in-frame clones only, minus some. Counted here are around 160,000 clones, around nine tenths occurring once; the ten biggest clones make up around 2.7%. The TCR comes from a human donor with chronic lymphocytic leukemia. The chain combines TRBV25-1 with TRBJ2-3, with 9 bases identical to TRBD2. Sample: PBMCs, taken at disease progression, from a patient treated with ibrutinib. CDR3 bases: TGTGCCAGCAGTGAACTAGGGACTAGCCAGACAGATACGCAGTATTTT. This codes for CASSELGTSQTDTQYF. The variable domain in full, with the rest retrieved from reference TRBV25-1 and TRBJ2-3, is EADIYQTPRYLVIGTGKKITLECSQTMGHDKMYWYQQDPGMELHLIHYSYGVNSTEKGDLSSESTVSRIRTEHFPLTLESARPSHTSQYLCASSELGTSQTDTQYFGPGTRLTVL.